Listed below are T cell receptor beta chains from one sample, sequenced in a study of T-cell reconstitution after alpha-beta-depleted transplantation in children. MiXCR, run by TCRdb on the PCR reads, gives a single entry per CDR3 protein. This repertoire shows almost 250,000 distinct CDR3 sequences, about 25% found once; its top ten account for more than 2%. The sample in question was PBMCs, obtained before TCRalphabeta/CD19-depleted stem cell transplant. Every receptor here comes from a girl aged 2 to 9 with Fanconi anemia, due to receive a stem cell transplant. Both conserved end residues are part of each CDR3. D genes are given only for firm matches. Some rows mark clone size as missing; the rest say once, few, many or name a class of expanded clone.

TRBD2,TRBJ2-3,TRBV3-1,.,CACSQDGLAGVTDTQYF,TGTGCCTGCAGCCAAGATGGACTAGCGGGGGTCACAGATACGCAGTATTTT
.,TRBJ2-1,TRBV12-3/TRBV12-4,many,CASSLLTRAKYNEQFF,TGTGCCAGCAGTTTGCTAACGAGGGCAAAATACAATGAGCAGTTCTTC
TRBD1,TRBJ2-2,TRBV20-1,few,CCARSTLGGDGRGELFF,TGCTGTGCTAGATCCACTCTAGGGGGCGATGGGAGAGGGGAGCTGTTTTTT
TRBD1,TRBJ2-1,TRBV12-3/TRBV12-4,.,CASSWDRGPEQFF,TGTGCCAGCAGTTGGGACAGGGGGCCTGAGCAGTTCTTC
TRBD2,TRBJ2-3,TRBV11-2,.,CASSTLAGPLSTDTQYF,TGTGCCAGCAGCACACTAGCGGGTCCTCTGAGCACAGATACGCAGTATTTT
TRBD2,TRBJ2-1,TRBV5-1,few,CASRPVPLLAGGHNEQFF,TGCGCCAGCAGACCTGTCCCCCTACTAGCGGGGGGACATAATGAGCAGTTCTTC
TRBD2,TRBJ2-1,TRBV29-1,many,CSVLLAGGYNEQFF,TGCAGCGTCCTACTAGCGGGAGGGTACAATGAGCAGTTCTTC
.,TRBJ2-3,TRBV29-1,few,CSVEGTLVGNTDTQYF,TGCAGCGTTGAAGGGACCCTCGTCGGGAACACAGATACGCAGTATTTT
.,TRBJ2-2,TRBV6-2/TRBV6-3,.,CASSYIRGRGTGELFF,TGTGCCAGCAGTTACATCCGGGGCAGGGGCACCGGGGAGCTGTTTTTT
TRBD1,TRBJ1-2,TRBV5-1,few,CASSLRSGQGDYGYTF,TGCGCCAGCAGCCTACGATCTGGACAGGGGGACTATGGCTACACCTTC
.,TRBJ2-3,TRBV7-3,.,CASSADQGGRADTQYF,TGTGCCAGCAGCGCCGATCAGGGCGGGCGGGCAGATACGCAGTATTTT
TRBD2,TRBJ2-1,TRBV5-4,.,CASSSGLARDEQFF,TGTGCCAGCAGCTCGGGACTAGCGAGAGATGAGCAGTTCTTC
TRBD1,TRBJ2-1,TRBV29-1,many,CSVGRIGWGQNEQFF,TGCAGCGTTGGAAGAATCGGGTGGGGACAGAATGAGCAGTTCTTC
.,TRBJ2-7,TRBV20-1,many,CSARIPRAYEQYF,TGCAGTGCTAGGATCCCCCGGGCCTACGAGCAGTACTTC
.,TRBJ2-3,TRBV20-1,many,CSAILVIAAVTDTQYF,TGCAGTGCCATTCTCGTGATAGCGGCCGTTACAGATACGCAGTATTTT
TRBD2,TRBJ2-1,TRBV7-3,.,CASSLPLAGGPSGDEQFF,TGTGCCAGCAGCTTACCGTTAGCGGGAGGGCCCTCGGGGGATGAGCAGTTCTTC
TRBD2,TRBJ2-1,TRBV7-3,.,CASSPWTRRGNNEQFF,TGTGCCAGCAGCCCCTGGACTAGGCGGGGGAACAATGAGCAGTTCTTC
.,TRBJ2-2,TRBV5-6,.,CASSDGHEDPYTGELFF,TGTGCCAGCAGCGACGGACACGAGGATCCCTACACCGGGGAGCTGTTTTTT
TRBD2,TRBJ2-3,TRBV29-1,.,CSVEQRGNTDTQYF,TGCAGCGTTGAACAGCGGGGGAACACAGATACGCAGTATTTT
.,TRBJ1-1,TRBV29-1,many,CSGAQGTNTEAFF,TGCAGCGGGGCACAGGGAACGAACACTGAAGCTTTCTTT
.,TRBJ1-5,TRBV6-2/TRBV6-3,.,CASSSAGEGNQPQHF,TGTGCCAGCAGTTCGGCAGGGGAAGGCAATCAGCCCCAGCATTTT
TRBD2,TRBJ2-7,TRBV12-3/TRBV12-4,.,CASTGRTSGTYEQYF,TGTGCCAGCACCGGAAGGACTAGCGGTACCTACGAGCAGTACTTC
.,TRBJ2-7,TRBV7-7,.,CASSLVKGQGTYEQYF,TGTGCCAGCAGCTTAGTTAAGGGCCAGGGCACCTACGAGCAGTACTTC